This TCR beta chain was profiled in a study of blood T cell repertoires in COVID-19. Whole-study context: From T cells, B-cell-depleted T cells, or PBMCs came the material, which was cDNA or gDNA.

The V end was cut by 5 bases, the J end by 2 bases, with 21 bases between. Germline lookup yields CDR1 SEHNR and CDR2 FQNEAQ (reference sequence). The CDR3 sequence is 17 residues long. Cohort allocation depended upon clinical history that participants reported. Using immunoSEQ multiplex PCR, the repertoire was profiled, and TCRdb retains in-frame clones only, with some absent. The sample consists of around 250,000 clones, roughly 86% of them appearing once. V usage is TRBV7-9 and J usage is TRBJ1-2; a weak D match, TRBD1 (6 bases). The sequenced sample was PBMCs or T cells enriched from blood (not recorded which). The sequence was collected from a woman between 45 and 60 years old who had recovered from COVID-19. The CDR3 is CASSLLTGLGPNYGYTF. CDR3 bases: TGTGCCAGCAGCCTGCTGACAGGATTGGGGCCAAACTATGGCTACACCTTC.